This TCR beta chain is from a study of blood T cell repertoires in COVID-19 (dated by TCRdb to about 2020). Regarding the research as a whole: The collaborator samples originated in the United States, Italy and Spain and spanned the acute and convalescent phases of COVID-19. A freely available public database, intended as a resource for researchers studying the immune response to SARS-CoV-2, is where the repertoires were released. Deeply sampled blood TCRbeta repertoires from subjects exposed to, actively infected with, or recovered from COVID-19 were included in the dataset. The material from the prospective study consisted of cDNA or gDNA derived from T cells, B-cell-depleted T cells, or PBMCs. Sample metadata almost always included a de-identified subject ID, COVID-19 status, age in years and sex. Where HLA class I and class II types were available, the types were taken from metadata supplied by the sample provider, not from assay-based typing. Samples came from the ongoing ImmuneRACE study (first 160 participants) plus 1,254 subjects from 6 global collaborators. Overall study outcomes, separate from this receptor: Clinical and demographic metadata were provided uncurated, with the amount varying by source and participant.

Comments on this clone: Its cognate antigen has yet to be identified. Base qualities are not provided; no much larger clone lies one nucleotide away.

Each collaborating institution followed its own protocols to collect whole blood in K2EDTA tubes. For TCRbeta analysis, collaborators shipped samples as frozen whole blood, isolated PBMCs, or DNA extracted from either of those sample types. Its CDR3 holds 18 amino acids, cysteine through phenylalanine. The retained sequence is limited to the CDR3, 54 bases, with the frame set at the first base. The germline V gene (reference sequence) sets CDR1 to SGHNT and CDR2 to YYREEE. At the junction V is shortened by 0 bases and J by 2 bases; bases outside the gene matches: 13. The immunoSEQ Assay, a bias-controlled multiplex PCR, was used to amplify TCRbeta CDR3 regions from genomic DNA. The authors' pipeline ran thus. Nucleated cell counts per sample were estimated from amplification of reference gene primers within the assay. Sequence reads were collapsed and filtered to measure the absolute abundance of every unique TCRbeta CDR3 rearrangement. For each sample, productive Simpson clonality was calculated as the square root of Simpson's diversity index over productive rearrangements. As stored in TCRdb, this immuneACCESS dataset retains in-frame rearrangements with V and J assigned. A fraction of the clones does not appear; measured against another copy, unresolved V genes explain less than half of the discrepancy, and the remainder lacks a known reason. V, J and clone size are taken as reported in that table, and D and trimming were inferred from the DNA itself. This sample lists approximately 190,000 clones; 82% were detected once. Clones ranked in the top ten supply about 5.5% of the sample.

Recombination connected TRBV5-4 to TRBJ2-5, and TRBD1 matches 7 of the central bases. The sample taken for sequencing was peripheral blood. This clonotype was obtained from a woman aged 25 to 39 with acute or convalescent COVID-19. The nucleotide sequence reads TGTGCCAGCAGCTTGGACAGGGGATTATTGAGGGGGCAAGAGACCCAGTACTTC. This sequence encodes CASSLDRGLLRGQETQYF.